Below, 30 T cell receptor beta chains from the same sample are listed, as sequenced in a study of blood T cell repertoires in COVID-19. Some clones are missing from TCRdb's copy, which holds only in-frame ones; the method was immunoSEQ multiplex PCR. The sample shows about 260,000 clones, around 82% of them seen only once. Sequencing input: peripheral blood. The receptors shown here come from a woman aged 45-60 years who had recovered from COVID-19.

The chain uses TRBV7-6 and TRBJ1-1; possible D gene TRBD1, 5 bases. V lost 1 base, J lost 6 bases, and 12 bases lay in between. Germline values: CDR1 SGHVS, CDR2 FNYEAQ. The CDR3 has 14 amino acids. The CDR3 reads CASSLGWGSAEAFF. The CDR3 nucleotides are TGTGCCAGCAGCTTAGGATGGGGCAGCGCTGAAGCTTTCTTT. Full variable domain (rest looked up from reference TRBV7-6 and TRBJ1-1): GAGVSQSPRYKVTKRGQDVALRCDPISGHVSLYWYRQALGQGPEFLTYFNYEAQQDKSGLPNDRFSAERPEGSISTLTIQRTEQRDSAMYRCASSLGWGSAEAFFGQGTRLTVV.

V usage is TRBV7-6 and J usage is TRBJ2-3; TRBD1 is a possible D gene (5 bases). V was trimmed by 5 bases and J by 1 base, leaving 13 bases between them. CDR3 length: 15 amino acids. Germline V CDR1 and CDR2: SGHVS, FNYEAQ. Here the CDR3 reads CASSRRGQGTDTQYF. The CDR3 region has the DNA TGTGCCAGCAGCCGAAGGGGCCAGGGCACAGATACGCAGTATTTT.

The V and J genes are TRBV3-1 (or the pseudogene TRBV3-2) and TRBJ1-1; D gene uncertain. V was pared by 1 base and J by 0 bases, with 12 bases between. Germline V gene data show CDR1 as LGHDT and CDR2 as YNNKEL (reference sequence). The CDR3 extends over 16 amino acids. CDR3 loop: CASSQATGKMNTEAFF. The CDR3 region has the DNA TGTGCCAGCAGCCAAGCTACGGGGAAAATGAACACTGAAGCTTTCTTT.

This chain links TRBV5-1 with TRBJ2-1; D perhaps matches TRBD2 (5 bases). The CDR3 loop spans 13 amino acids. Germline-derived CDR1 and CDR2 are SGHRS and YFSETQ. Between the trimmed V and J ends, which lost 7 bases and 5 bases, there was a span of 13 bases. CDR3 DNA: TGCGCCAGCCGGCTCGAGGGTGACAATGAGCAGTTCTTC. As protein: CASRLEGDNEQFF.

The gene calls are TRBV5-4 and TRBJ2-5, with 11 bases lining up with TRBD2. The CDR3 runs to 13 residues. The V gene's germline CDR1 is SGHNT and CDR2 YYREEE (reference sequence). The CDR3 loop is CASSGGPLETQYF. Written as DNA, the CDR3 is TGTGCATCTAGCGGGGGGCCACTGGAGACCCAGTACTTC. Based on the CDR3 plus reference TRBV5-4 and TRBJ2-5, the full variable domain is ETGVTQSPTHLIKTRGQQVTLRCSSQSGHNTVSWYQQALGQGPQFIFQYYREEENGRGNFPPRFSGLQFPNYSSELNVNALELDDSALYLCASSGGPLETQYFGPGTRLLVL.

The V gene is TRBV15, the J gene TRBJ1-1, with unresolved D. Germline loops: CDR1 LNHNV, CDR2 YYDKDF (reference sequence). V gave up 1 base and J gave up 6 bases, with 6 bases separating them. This CDR3 is 12 amino acids long. The CDR3 loop is CATSRARAEAFF. The CDR3 DNA follows: TGTGCCACCAGCAGAGCCCGGGCTGAAGCTTTCTTT.

The V call is TRBV18, the J call TRBJ2-6; D possibly corresponds to TRBD2 (6 bases). The CDR3 is 16 amino acids. The V end was cut by 2 bases, the J end by 1 base, with 9 bases between. CDR1 and CDR2 (germline): KGHSH, LQKENI. Here the CDR3 DNA reads TGTGCCAGCTCACCAAGACTAGGATCTGGGGCCAACGTCCTGACTTTC. Translated, it gives CASSPRLGSGANVLTF.

CDR3 nucleotides: TGTGCCAGTAACAGGGGATCCGGGAACACTGAAGCTTTCTTT. It codes for CASNRGSGNTEAFF. The chain joins TRBV28 to TRBJ1-1; 7 bases are a match to TRBD1. Germline assignment: CDR1 MDHEN and CDR2 SYDVKM. This CDR3 has 14 residues. Unmatched junction bases numbered 8, after V lost 9 bases and J lost 1 base.

This chain joins TRBV9 and TRBJ1-4; D is unresolved. The CDR3 runs to 15 residues. The ends were cut back, 3 bases at V and 8 bases at J, with 17 bases in the middle. CDR1 SGDLS and CDR2 YYNGEE come from the germline V gene. The CDR3 here is CASSASPENSEKLFF. In nucleotides, the CDR3 is TGTGCCAGCAGCGCCAGTCCGGAGAATTCCGAAAAACTGTTTTTT. Filled out from reference TRBV9 and TRBJ1-4, the complete variable domain reads DSGVTQTPKHLITATGQRVTLRCSPRSGDLSVYWYQQSLDQGLQFLIQYYNGEERAKGNILERFSAQQFPDLHSELNLSSLELGDSALYFCASSASPENSEKLFFGSGTQLSVL.

The CDR3 is CASSLGGANQPQHF. In DNA form, the CDR3 reads TGTGCCAGCAGTTTAGGGGGGGCAAACCAGCCCCAGCATTTT. This chain links TRBV28 with TRBJ1-5; D is possibly TRBD1 (6 bases). Per the germline V gene, CDR1 is MDHEN and CDR2 is SYDVKM. The CDR3 length is 14 residues. V was shortened by 2 bases and J by 7 bases, with 12 bases between the two germline ends.

The chain recombines TRBV5-1 with TRBJ2-7; 7 nucleotides match TRBD1. Per the germline V gene, CDR1 is SGHRS and CDR2 is YFSETQ. This CDR3 region has 11 residues. The ends lost 10 bases at V and 4 bases at J; junction bases unmatched: 5. CDR3 bases: TGCGCCGAACTACAGGGGTACGAGCAGTACTTC. Its translation is CAELQGYEQYF.

The chain couples TRBV18 to TRBJ2-3, with 9 bases identical to TRBD2. The length of the CDR3 is 17 residues. Germline V CDR1 and CDR2: KGHSH, LQKENI. Trimming took 2 bases from V and 1 from J; bases not matched to a gene: 7. CDR3 nucleotides: TGTGCCAGCTCACCATTCATCTCTAGCGGGGGCACAGATACGCAGTATTTT. Amino acids: CASSPFISSGGTDTQYF.

The rearrangement joins TRBV11-2 to TRBJ2-7; tentative D call: TRBD1 (5 bases). CDR3 length equals 14 residues. The germline CDR1 and CDR2 sequences are SGHAT and FQNNGV. V dropped 6 bases and J dropped 3 bases, with 15 bases sitting between them. CDR3 region: CASRPGQGSYEQYF. The CDR3 DNA is TGTGCCAGCAGACCCGGACAAGGTAGCTACGAGCAGTACTTC.

The V gene is TRBV6-1, the J gene TRBJ1-2; D not resolved. V was shortened by 0 bases and J by 1 base, with 9 bases between the two germline ends. Germline lookup yields CDR1 MNHNS and CDR2 SASEGT. The CDR3 sequence is 15 residues long. The CDR3 DNA follows: TGTGCCAGCAGTGAAGCACCAGATCTTAACTATGGCTACACCTTC. Translating gives CASSEAPDLNYGYTF.

V is TRBV3-1 (or the pseudogene TRBV3-2) and J is TRBJ2-7; D not resolved. CDR3 length equals 12 residues. Trimming cost V 1 base and J 7 bases, with 8 bases left between them. The germline CDR1 and CDR2 sequences are LGHDT and YNNKEL (reference sequence). The CDR3 loop is CASSQVSREQYF. CDR3 bases: TGTGCCAGCAGCCAAGTTAGTCGGGAGCAGTACTTC.

The chain couples TRBV2 to TRBJ2-4, with 11 nucleotides matching TRBD1. Looked up from germline, CDR1 is SNHLY and CDR2 is FYNNEI. V trimming: 6 bases; J trimming: 3 bases; junction bases outside the gene matches: 10. The CDR3 runs 17 residues. Here the CDR3 DNA reads TGTGCCAGCAGCGATCCGGGACAGGGGGTTAACAAAAACATTCAGTACTTC. It codes for CASSDPGQGVNKNIQYF.

This clone was recorded only once. Other DNA sequences of this sample code for an identical CDR3. The rearrangement joins TRBV7-2 to TRBJ1-2, with TRBD1 matching 9 bases. CDR3 length: 13 residues. The V gene end was trimmed by 5 bases and the J gene end by 3 bases; junction bases not matched to a gene: 1. CDR1 SGHTA and CDR2 FQGNSA come from the germline V gene. The CDR3 region has the DNA TGTGCCAGCAGCCGGGACAGGGACTATGGCTACACCTTC. It translates to CASSRDRDYGYTF.

This clone occurred a few times. This sequence joins TRBV2 and TRBJ2-2, with a weak D call TRBD2 (5 bases). This CDR3 has 15 amino acids. Germline V lookup: CDR1 SNHLY, CDR2 FYNNEI. V was shortened by 1 base and J by 7 bases, with 13 bases between the two germline ends. CDR3 sequence (DNA): TGTGCCAGCAGTGAAGAGTGGTTAGAGGGCGGGGAGCTGTTTTTT. Translated, it gives CASSEEWLEGGELFF.

The V gene is TRBV27, the J gene TRBJ2-5; 7 positions match TRBD2. Trimming at V came to 6 bases and at J to 4 bases, leaving 17 bases not matched to a gene. CDR3 size: 17 residues. In germline, CDR1 is MNHEY, CDR2 SMNVEV (reference sequence). CDR3 protein: CASRSVEGGGEGETQYF. DNA for the CDR3: TGTGCCAGCAGGTCCGTAGAGGGCGGGGGAGAGGGAGAGACCCAGTACTTC.

V and J are TRBV7-2 and TRBJ1-5, with 9 nucleotides matching TRBD1. Per germline, CDR1 SGHTA and CDR2 FQGNSA. CDR3 length: 15 amino acids. J lost 7 bases, V lost 5 bases, and 9 bases had no gene match. For the CDR3, the DNA is TGTGCCAGCAGCCCGGGGACAGGGTCTGGACAGCCCCAGCATTTT. Its translation is CASSPGTGSGQPQHF.

The count of this clone is one. This chain connects TRBV19 to TRBJ2-1; 9 bases line up with TRBD2. Germline values: CDR1 LNHDA, CDR2 SQIVND (reference sequence). The V gene end was trimmed by 9 bases and the J gene end by 3 bases; junction bases not matched to a gene: 9. CDR3 length: 15 amino acids. The CDR3 sequence: CASTTGTSLYNEQFF. CDR3 bases: TGTGCCAGCACGACCGGGACTAGCCTCTACAATGAGCAGTTCTTC. Full variable domain (outside the CDR3, taken from reference TRBV19 and TRBJ2-1): DGGITQSPKYLFRKEGQNVTLSCEQNLNHDAMYWYRQDPGQGLRLIYYSQIVNDFQKGDIAEGYSVSREKKESFPLTVTSAQKNPTAFYLCASTTGTSLYNEQFFGPGTRLTVL.

The genes are TRBV6-5 and TRBJ1-1, with 8 nucleotides matching TRBD1. Germline V CDR1 and CDR2: MNHEY, SVGAGI. CDR3 length: 12 amino acids. The CDR3 sequence is CGSTGGGTEAFF. The CDR3 DNA reads as TGTGGCTCCACAGGGGGAGGAACTGAAGCTTTCTTT.

The sample holds a few counts of this clone. This CDR3 is CATSKQDLGNQPQHF. The CDR3 region has the DNA TGTGCCACTTCCAAACAGGATTTGGGCAATCAGCCCCAGCATTTT. This chain connects TRBV19 to TRBJ1-5; a possible D gene is TRBD1 (5 bases). The V gene's germline CDR1 is LNHDA and CDR2 SQIVND (reference sequence). Trimming removed 10 bases at V and 2 bases at J, with 18 bases between. The CDR3 contains 15 residues.

This chain uses TRBV5-1 with TRBJ2-7; D might be TRBD1 (6 bases). The CDR3 sequence is 13 residues long. Germline V gene sequence: CDR1 SGHRS, CDR2 YFSETQ. V gave up 4 bases and J gave up 3 bases, with 11 bases separating them. CDR3 DNA sequence: TGCGCCAGCAGCCGTACAGGGATCTACGAGCAGTACTTC. It translates to CASSRTGIYEQYF.

The chain couples TRBV28 to TRBJ2-7, with 9 bases matching TRBD1. The CDR3 is made up of 14 amino acids. Germline lookup yields CDR1 MDHEN and CDR2 SYDVKM. J was trimmed by 6 bases and V by 7 bases; bases with no gene match: 10. CDR3 region: CASKTQGANGEQYF. DNA of the CDR3: TGTGCCAGCAAAACACAGGGGGCGAATGGCGAGCAGTACTTC.

The chain employs TRBV9 and TRBJ1-6; possibly TRBD1 for D (6 bases). Trimming shortened V by 0 bases and J by 14 bases, and 18 bases separated the two germline ends. Germline loops: CDR1 SGDLS, CDR2 YYNGEE. CDR3 length: 15 residues. In DNA, the CDR3 is TGTGCCAGCAGCGTAGAGGGCGGGGGCCTCCAATCCCTCCACTTT. Its protein product is CASSVEGGGLQSLHF.

Here the CDR3 reads CASSLAEGNYEQYF. The CDR3 region has the DNA TGTGCCAGCAGCTTAGCTGAGGGAAACTACGAGCAGTACTTC. This chain connects TRBV7-6 to TRBJ2-7; weak D call: TRBD2 (5 bases). Looked up from germline, CDR1 is SGHVS and CDR2 is FNYEAQ. Trimming shortened V by 0 bases and J by 3 bases, and 9 bases separated the two germline ends. The CDR3 has 14 residues.

J is TRBJ2-7 and V is TRBV30, with TRBD2 matching 10 bases. This CDR3 is built from 19 residues. Germline CDR1 reads GTSNPN; CDR2 reads SVGIG (reference sequence). The V gene end was trimmed by 1 base and the J gene end by 0 bases; junction bases not matched to a gene: 15. CDR3 in DNA: TGTGCCTGGAGTGGGGGGACTAGCGCGTCTTTTAGATACTCCTACGAGCAGTACTTC. This gives the protein CAWSGGTSASFRYSYEQYF.

The V gene is TRBV10-3, the J gene TRBJ2-5; 8 bases fit TRBD1. Germline assignment: CDR1 ENHRY and CDR2 SYGVKD. The CDR3 runs 13 residues. The junction had 6 bases not matched to a gene; V was cut back by 7 bases and J by 5 bases. The CDR3 loop is CAINPTGVETQYF. DNA of the CDR3: TGTGCCATCAACCCGACAGGGGTGGAGACCCAGTACTTC.

V and J are TRBV19 and TRBJ1-1, with D possibly TRBD1 on 6 matching bases. Germline loops: CDR1 LNHDA, CDR2 SQIVND (reference sequence). The CDR3 consists of 14 residues. The ends were cut back, 7 bases at V and 7 bases at J, with 19 bases in the middle. The CDR3 region has the DNA TGTGCCAGTAAGAGTCAGGGGTTAATTGGTGAAGCTTTCTTT. Its translation: CASKSQGLIGEAFF.